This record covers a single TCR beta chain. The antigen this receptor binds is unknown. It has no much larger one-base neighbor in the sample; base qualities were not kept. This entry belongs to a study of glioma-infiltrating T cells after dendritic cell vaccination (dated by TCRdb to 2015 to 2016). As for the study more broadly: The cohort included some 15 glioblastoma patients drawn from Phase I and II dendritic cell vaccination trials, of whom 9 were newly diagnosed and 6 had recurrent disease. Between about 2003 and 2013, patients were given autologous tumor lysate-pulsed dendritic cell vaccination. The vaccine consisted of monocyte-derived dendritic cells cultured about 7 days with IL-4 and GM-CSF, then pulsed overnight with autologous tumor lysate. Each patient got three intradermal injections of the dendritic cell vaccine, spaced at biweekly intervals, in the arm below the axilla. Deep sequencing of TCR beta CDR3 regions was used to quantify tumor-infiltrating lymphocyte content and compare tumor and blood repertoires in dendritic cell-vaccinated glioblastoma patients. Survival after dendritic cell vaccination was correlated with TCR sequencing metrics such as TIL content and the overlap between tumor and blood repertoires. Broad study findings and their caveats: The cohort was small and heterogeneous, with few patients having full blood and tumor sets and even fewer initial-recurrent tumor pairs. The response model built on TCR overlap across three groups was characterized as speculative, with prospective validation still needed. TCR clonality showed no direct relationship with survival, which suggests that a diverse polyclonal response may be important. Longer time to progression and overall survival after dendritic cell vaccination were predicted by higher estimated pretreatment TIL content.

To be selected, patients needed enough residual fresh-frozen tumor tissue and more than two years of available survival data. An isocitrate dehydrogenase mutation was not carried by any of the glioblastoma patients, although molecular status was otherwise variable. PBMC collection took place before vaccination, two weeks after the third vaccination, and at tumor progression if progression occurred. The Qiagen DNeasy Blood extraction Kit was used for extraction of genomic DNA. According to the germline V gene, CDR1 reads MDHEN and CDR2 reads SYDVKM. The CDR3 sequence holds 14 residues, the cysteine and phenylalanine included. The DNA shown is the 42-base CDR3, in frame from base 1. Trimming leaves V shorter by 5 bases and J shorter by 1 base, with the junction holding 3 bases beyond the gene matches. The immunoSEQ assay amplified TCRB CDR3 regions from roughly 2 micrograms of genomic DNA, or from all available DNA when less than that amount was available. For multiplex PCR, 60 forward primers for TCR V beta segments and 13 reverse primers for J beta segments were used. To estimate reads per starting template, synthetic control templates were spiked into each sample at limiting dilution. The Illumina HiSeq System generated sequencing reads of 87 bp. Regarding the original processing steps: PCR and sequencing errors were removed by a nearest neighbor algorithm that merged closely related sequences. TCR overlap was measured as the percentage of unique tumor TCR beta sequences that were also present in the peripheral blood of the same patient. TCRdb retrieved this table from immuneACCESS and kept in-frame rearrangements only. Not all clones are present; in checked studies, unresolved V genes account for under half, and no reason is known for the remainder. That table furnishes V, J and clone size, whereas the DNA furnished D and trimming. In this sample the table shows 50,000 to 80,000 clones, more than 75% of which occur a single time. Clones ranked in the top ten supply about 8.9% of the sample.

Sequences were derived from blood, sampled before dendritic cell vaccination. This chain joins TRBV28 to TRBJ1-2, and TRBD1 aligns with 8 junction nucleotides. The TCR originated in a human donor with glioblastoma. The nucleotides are TGTGCCAGCAGTATAGGACAGGGTAACTATGGCTACACCTTC. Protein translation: CASSIGQGNYGYTF.